Below, 24 T cell receptor beta chains from the same sample are listed, as sequenced in a study of T-cell reconstitution after alpha-beta-depleted transplantation in children. This sample's TCRbeta library carried unique molecular identifier barcodes. TCRdb independently ran MiXCR on the PCR reads; one entry per CDR3 protein. Of approximately 500,000 distinct CDR3 sequences detected, 10% appear once; the ten largest clones hold just over 2%. Sequencing was performed on PBMCs, taken before TCRalphabeta/CD19-depleted stem cell transplant. The receptors come from a child aged 2 to 15 with inherited bone marrow failure, due to receive a stem cell transplant.

This clonotype was counted ten times or more. The gene calls are TRBV7-2 and TRBJ2-5; 8 bases map to TRBD2. V trimming: 5 bases; J trimming: 5 bases; junction bases outside the gene matches: 16. Germline assignment: CDR1 SGHTA and CDR2 FQGNSA. CDR3 length: 17 amino acids. The CDR3 DNA is TGTGCCAGCAGCAGGGCCCGAGCGGGAGTCCTTTCGGAGACCCAGTACTTC. Amino acids: CASSRARAGVLSETQYF.

This clonotype was detected ten times or more. This rearrangement joins TRBV20-1 to TRBJ2-1; 14 bases align to TRBD2. Trimming cost V 7 bases and J 4 bases; bases outside gene matches: 15. Germline CDR1 and CDR2: DFQATT and SNEGSKA (reference sequence). The CDR3 extends over 18 amino acids. The CDR3 sequence: CSEGTSGSKKGGYNEQFF. In DNA, the CDR3 is TGCAGTGAGGGGACTAGCGGGAGTAAAAAAGGAGGATACAATGAGCAGTTCTTC.

This clonotype was observed at least ten times. The chain combines TRBV29-1 with TRBJ2-1; the match to TRBD1 covers 7 bases. CDR3 length: 13 amino acids. V lost 7 bases, J lost 9 bases, and 12 bases stayed unmatched. Germline V gives CDR1 SQVTM, CDR2 ANQGSEA. The CDR3 region is CSALARGHGEQFF. CDR3 DNA sequence: TGCAGCGCCCTGGCGAGGGGGCATGGTGAGCAGTTCTTC.

A note on this clonotype: One base away lies a much larger clone, so this may be a sequencing read error. V usage is TRBV27 and J usage is TRBJ2-6; D may be TRBD1 (5 bases). Germline assignment: CDR1 MNHEY and CDR2 SMNVEV (reference sequence). The CDR3 has 16 residues. The CDR3 coding sequence is TGTGCCAGCAGTTCCAGGGCTTCCTCTGGGGTCAACGTCCTGACTTTC. Its protein is CASSSRASSGVNVLTF.

This clonotype showed up many times. The gene calls are TRBV5-1 and TRBJ2-7; perhaps TRBD2 as D (5 bases). This CDR3 region has 14 residues. V was shortened by 3 bases and J by 1 base, with 11 bases between the two germline ends. Germline V gene data show CDR1 as SGHRS and CDR2 as YFSETQ. The CDR3 loop reads CASSWTAASYEQYF. In DNA form, the CDR3 reads TGCGCCAGCAGCTGGACTGCGGCGTCCTACGAGCAGTACTTC.

This clonotype was detected only a few times. V usage is TRBV20-1 and J usage is TRBJ1-1; 10 positions match TRBD1. CDR1 DFQATT and CDR2 SNEGSKA come from the germline V gene (reference sequence). The V and J ends lost 3 bases and 3 bases, in that order; junction bases with no gene match: 7. The CDR3 spans 15 residues. In nucleotides, the CDR3 is TGCAGTGCTAGGGCGAGACAGGGGGCGGACACTGAAGCTTTCTTT. This codes for CSARARQGADTEAFF.

This clonotype was counted at least ten times. The chain recombines TRBV9 with TRBJ2-1, with 9 positions matching TRBD2. This CDR3 contains 18 residues. With V trimmed by 0 bases and J by 0 bases, 7 bases remained unmatched. CDR1 SGDLS and CDR2 YYNGEE come from the germline V gene. The chain's CDR3 is CASSVGLAEVPSYNEQFF. The CDR3 DNA is TGTGCCAGCAGCGTAGGACTAGCGGAAGTGCCCTCCTACAATGAGCAGTTCTTC.

The sample holds a few counts of this clonotype. The chain carries TRBV19 and TRBJ1-5; D possibly corresponds to TRBD1 (5 bases). The CDR3 has 18 residues. Between the trimmed V and J ends, which lost 3 bases and 0 bases, there was a span of 18 bases. Germline values: CDR1 LNHDA, CDR2 SQIVND (reference sequence). The CDR3 DNA reads TGTGCCAGTAGTATTTACGGGGGAAGGGGATATAGCAATCAGCCCCAGCATTTT. Protein sequence: CASSIYGGRGYSNQPQHF.

In this sample, this clonotype turned up many times. The chain couples TRBV9 to TRBJ2-1; possibly TRBD2 for D (6 bases). This CDR3 spans 15 amino acids. Germline V lookup: CDR1 SGDLS, CDR2 YYNGEE. V gave up 0 bases and J gave up 4 bases, with 11 bases separating them. CDR3 DNA sequence: TGTGCCAGCAGCGTAGCGGCGGGGCCTTACAATGAGCAGTTCTTC. Translating gives CASSVAAGPYNEQFF. Supplemented by reference TRBV9 and TRBJ2-1, the full variable domain reads DSGVTQTPKHLITATGQRVTLRCSPRSGDLSVYWYQQSLDQGLQFLIQYYNGEERAKGNILERFSAQQFPDLHSELNLSSLELGDSALYFCASSVAAGPYNEQFFGPGTRLTVL.

This clonotype was counted ten times or more. This chain connects TRBV29-1 to TRBJ1-1; D gene unclear. CDR1 and CDR2 (germline): SQVTM, ANQGSEA. Trimming removed 3 bases from V and 0 bases from J, with 8 bases in between. The CDR3 spans 13 residues. CDR3 coding DNA: TGCAGCGTTGATGGGATCGTGAACACTGAAGCTTTCTTT. Amino acids: CSVDGIVNTEAFF.

This clonotype was detected many times. The chain carries TRBV5-1 and TRBJ1-2; D is uncertain. From germline, CDR1 is SGHRS and CDR2 YFSETQ. The ends were cut back, 4 bases at V and 8 bases at J, with 18 bases in the middle. This CDR3 contains 14 residues. CDR3 region: CASSPGTRSRGYTF. The CDR3 region has the DNA TGCGCCAGCAGCCCCGGCACACGGTCTAGGGGCTACACCTTC.

The chain is built from TRBV20-1 and TRBJ2-7, with a tentative D call TRBD2 (5 bases). The CDR3 contains 14 residues. Germline CDR1 reads DFQATT; CDR2 reads SNEGSKA (reference sequence). Trimming took 5 bases from V and 1 from J, leaving 15 bases between them. In DNA, the CDR3 is TGCAGTGCTCTTAGCGCTTTTAATTCCTACGAGCAGTACTTC. Protein: CSALSAFNSYEQYF.

This clonotype turned up a few times. The chain has TRBV30 and TRBJ2-1; D is perhaps TRBD2 (5 bases). This CDR3 has 13 amino acids. Germline lookup yields CDR1 GTSNPN and CDR2 SVGIG (reference sequence). Trimming took 3 bases from V and 8 from J, leaving 14 bases between them. The CDR3 DNA reads as TGTGCCTGGAGCTCGGACTTTCGGGATGAGCAGTTCTTC. This encodes CAWSSDFRDEQFF. The full variable domain, its missing parts supplied by reference TRBV30 and TRBJ2-1, is SQTIHQWPATLVQPVGSPLSLECTVEGTSNPNLYWYRQAAGRGLQLLFYSVGIGQISSEVPQNLSASRPQDRQFILSSKKLLLSDSGFYLCAWSSDFRDEQFFGPGTRLTVL.

In this sample, this clonotype turned up many times. The chain joins TRBV29-1 to TRBJ1-2, with TRBD1 matching 7 bases. Looked up from germline, CDR1 is SQVTM and CDR2 is ANQGSEA. Trimming removed 0 bases from V and 3 bases from J; junction bases left unmatched: 7. The CDR3 consists of 15 residues. The CDR3 loop reads CSVEDPRGRDYGYTF. CDR3 bases: TGCAGCGTTGAAGATCCTAGGGGGCGCGACTATGGCTACACCTTC. Full variable domain (outside the CDR3, taken from reference TRBV29-1 and TRBJ1-2): SAVISQKPSRDICQRGTSLTIQCQVDSQVTMMFWYRQQPGQSLTLIATANQGSEATYESGFVIDKFPISRPNLTFSTLTVSNMSPEDSSIYLCSVEDPRGRDYGYTFGSGTRLTVV.

This clonotype was counted only a few times. The V gene is TRBV4-3, the J gene TRBJ2-3; D may match TRBD1 or TRBD2 (6 bases each). CDR3 length: 17 residues. Germline-derived CDR1 and CDR2 are LGHNA and YSLEER. V dropped 0 bases and J dropped 4 bases, with 17 bases sitting between them. CDR3 region: CASSQDPVGGNPDTQYF. The CDR3 bases are TGCGCCAGCAGCCAAGACCCCGTAGGGGGGAACCCAGATACGCAGTATTTT.

This sequence joins TRBV2 and TRBJ2-5; the D is unclear. Per the germline V gene, CDR1 is SNHLY and CDR2 is FYNNEI. Trimming cost V 3 bases and J 1 base, with 6 bases left between them. This CDR3 spans 13 amino acids. The CDR3: CASSEVGQETQYF. The CDR3 DNA reads as TGTGCCAGCAGTGAGGTGGGCCAAGAGACCCAGTACTTC. Full variable domain (rest looked up from reference TRBV2 and TRBJ2-5): EPEVTQTPSHQVTQMGQEVILRCVPISNHLYFYWYRQILGQKVEFLVSFYNNEISEKSEIFDDQFSVERPDGSNFTLKIRSTKLEDSAMYFCASSEVGQETQYFGPGTRLLVL.

This clonotype was detected many times. The chain has TRBV7-2 and TRBJ2-1, with D tentatively TRBD1 (6 bases). The CDR3 runs to 18 residues. Trimming removed 4 bases from V and 0 bases from J, with 19 bases in between. Germline CDR1 reads SGHTA; CDR2 reads FQGNSA. The CDR3 reads CASSSRGGGSSSYNEQFF. As DNA, the CDR3 is TGTGCCAGCAGCTCCAGAGGGGGTGGGAGTAGCTCCTACAATGAGCAGTTCTTC.

This clonotype was counted ten times or more. The V call is TRBV3-1, the J call TRBJ2-3; tentative D call: TRBD2 (6 bases). Per germline, CDR1 LGHDT and CDR2 YNNKEL (reference sequence). Trimming removed 5 bases at V and 8 bases at J, with 14 bases between. This CDR3 comprises 13 residues. CDR3 DNA sequence: TGTGCCAGCAGCGGACTAACCCAAAGTACGCAGTATTTT. This gives the protein CASSGLTQSTQYF.

The rearrangement joins TRBV10-3 to TRBJ2-7; TRBD2 aligns across 10 bases. CDR3 size: 13 residues. Trimming cost V 7 bases and J 7 bases; bases outside gene matches: 7. From germline, CDR1 is ENHRY and CDR2 SYGVKD. The CDR3 is CAIMASGSPEQYF. CDR3 nucleotide sequence: TGTGCCATCATGGCTAGCGGGAGCCCAGAGCAGTACTTC.

There are a few counts of this clonotype. The chain couples TRBV20-1 to TRBJ2-1; 7 bases align to TRBD2. Trimming removed 0 bases from V and 6 bases from J; junction bases left unmatched: 5. From germline, CDR1 is DFQATT and CDR2 SNEGSKA (reference sequence). The length of the CDR3 is 14 residues. CDR3 amino acids: CSARDRRGFNEQFF. DNA for the CDR3: TGCAGTGCTAGAGATCGGCGGGGGTTCAATGAGCAGTTCTTC.

Concerning this clonotype: A single base separates this from a much larger clone, so it may be a read error. The rearrangement links TRBV2 to TRBJ2-3; 14 positions match TRBD2. CDR3 length: 19 amino acids. The germline V gene has CDR1 SNHLY and CDR2 FYNNEI. As DNA, the CDR3 is TGTGCCATCAGTTTGGCCCCTAGACTAGCGGGAGGGAGCACAGATACGCAGTATTTT. It yields the protein CAISLAPRLAGGSTDTQYF.

This clonotype appeared many times. This rearrangement joins TRBV5-1 to TRBJ2-1, with 7 bases lining up with TRBD2. The CDR3 is 14 amino acids. V gave up 0 bases and J gave up 12 bases; unmatched junction bases: 9. Germline CDR1 reads SGHRS; CDR2 reads YFSETQ. The CDR3 coding sequence is TGCGCCAGCAGCTTGGATCCTGGGCCGGGGGGGCAGTTCTTC. Translated: CASSLDPGPGGQFF.

In regard to this clonotype: This could be a read error, since a much larger clone is one nucleotide away. The chain has TRBV4-3 and TRBJ2-7; D unclear. V lost 2 bases to trimming and J lost 0 bases, with 8 bases between them. This CDR3 spans 14 amino acids. Germline CDR1 LGHNA, CDR2 YSLEER. The CDR3 region has the DNA TGCGCCAGCAGCCAAAAACAGTACTCCTACGAGCAGTACTTC. Translated, it gives CASSQKQYSYEQYF.

This chain uses TRBV20-1 with TRBJ1-2, with TRBD1 as a possible D gene (5 bases). Germline V gene data show CDR1 as DFQATT and CDR2 as SNEGSKA (reference sequence). V was trimmed by 0 bases and J by 5 bases, leaving 16 bases between them. The CDR3 spans 15 residues. The DNA for the CDR3 is TGCAGTGCTAGAGACCCCGGGACGGACTTTTATGGCTACACCTTC. It yields the protein CSARDPGTDFYGYTF.